This T cell receptor (beta chain) appears in the sequencing data of a study of T cell responses to AZD1222 COVID-19 vaccine (dated by TCRdb to the early 2020s). Study-wide context: AZD1222 recipients given second doses at about 4 weeks or at about 12 weeks were pooled, since spike-specific TCR depth and breadth were not found to differ between the two schedules. A total of just over 230 trial participants underwent TCR sequencing, of whom about 200 had received two doses of AZD1222 and some 25 had received two doses of the MenACWY control vaccine. Trial participants were enrolled into age subgroups of 18-55, 56-69 and 70-plus years, which contained around 150, 28 and 57 TCR-sequenced participants, respectively. The research as a whole found: Most participants were white British and females outnumbered males, and the authors suggested that clonal diversity may have been underestimated. Conclusions about previously exposed vaccinees are limited, since just five to seven AZD1222 recipients were seropositive for SARS-CoV-2 at baseline. Because no day 14 peak-response samples were available, the repertoires could be characterized only after the peak T cell response. Vaccine-associated CD4 TCRs spanned the whole spike protein, with dominant responses in regions 160-218 and 743-854. In the small 56-69-year group, the increase in depth fell short of significance, most likely because of low power. After two AZD1222 doses, spike-specific TCR breadth and depth were significantly higher than at day 0 and than in MenACWY recipients. Epitopes outside the regions mutated in the B.1.351 and B.1.1.7 variants were reportedly recognized by nearly half of the unique spike-specific TCRs.

CDR1 and CDR2 (KGHSH, LQKENI) derive from the germline V gene. From its cysteine to its phenylalanine, the CDR3 spans 13 amino acids. The retained sequence is limited to the CDR3, 39 bases, with the frame set at the first base. Trimming takes 2 bases from V and 6 bases from J, and the germline ends sit 7 bases apart. This sample's time point label indicates: baseline before first vaccination. Vaccinee samples were obtained from the UK trials COV001 and COV002, which included a single-blind randomized controlled phase 2/3 trial of AZD1222 (ChAdOx1 nCoV-19) in healthy adults. For TCRbeta chain sequencing, PBMC samples were collected from trial participants at day 0 and at day 28 after the second dose. The CDR3 regions of human TCRbeta chains were analyzed by immunosequencing. On the authors' methods: Repertoire TCRs were checked for matches against a reference library of SARS-CoV-2-specific TCRs that had been generated using the MIRA antigen-specificity platform. Breadth was defined as the fraction of unique TCRs that were SARS-CoV-2-associated. Depth was defined as the fraction of total T cells that were SARS-CoV-2-associated. Using the MIRA data, each spike-specific TCR was mapped to the spike region that the TCR reacts to and placed in a CD4 or CD8 class. Log10-transformed breadth and depth values were compared by one-way ANOVA with Sidak's multiple comparisons tests. TCRdb retrieved this table from immuneACCESS and kept in-frame rearrangements only. Not all clones are present; in checked studies, unresolved V genes account for under half, and no reason is known for the remainder. V, J and clone size derive from that table, while D and trimming were established from the DNA sequence. For this sample there are some 110,000 clones; roughly 90% appear just once. The ten top clones hold around 20% of the sample.

Note on this clone: This receptor's antigen is unknown. Base qualities are not provided; no much larger clone lies one nucleotide away.

The sequence came from an adult in good health. The rearranged segments are TRBV18 and TRBJ1-4; confidence is insufficient to name the D gene. Here the sequenced sample was peripheral blood, taken on day 0 of AZD1222 vaccination. Here the CDR3 is given as CASSPGSDEKLFF. The nucleotide sequence reads TGTGCCAGCTCACCAGGGTCAGATGAAAAACTGTTTTTT.